Each of the 8 T cell receptor beta chains below was sequenced from the same sample in a study of identical twins. TCRdb reanalysed the 5' RACE reads using MiXCR and keeps one entry per CDR3 protein. The sample has 700,000 or so distinct CDR3 sequences; 8.6% are singletons. In addition, the sample was reused for a study of yellow fever vaccine responses in identical twins.

The material sequenced was PBMCs. The receptors were gathered from a woman aged 18-29 years in good health.

The J gene is TRBJ2-1, the V gene TRBV7-9; TRBD2 matches at 12 bases. The germline gives CDR1 SEHNR, CDR2 FQNEAQ (reference sequence). Trimming took 2 bases from V and 5 from J; bases not matched to a gene: 4. The CDR3 extends over 16 amino acids. Here the CDR3 reads CASSLLRLAGDNEQFF. The CDR3 DNA follows: TGTGCCAGCAGCTTACTGAGACTAGCGGGAGACAATGAGCAGTTCTTC. Full variable domain (rest looked up from reference TRBV7-9 and TRBJ2-1): DTGVSQNPRHKITKRGQNVTFRCDPISEHNRLYWYRQTLGQGPEFLTYFQNEAQLEKSRLLSDRFSAERPKGSFSTLEIQRTEQGDSAMYLCASSLLRLAGDNEQFFGPGTRLTVL.

The sample holds a few counts of this clonotype. The J gene is TRBJ1-4, the V gene TRBV29-1; D ambiguous. There are 13 residues in the CDR3. In germline, CDR1 is SQVTM, CDR2 ANQGSEA. V was shortened by 4 bases and J by 6 bases, with 12 bases between the two germline ends. The CDR3 nucleotides are TGCAGCGTTGGAGAACTCCCCCATGAAAAACTGTTTTTT. Translation: CSVGELPHEKLFF.

This clonotype came up many times. V is TRBV29-1 and J is TRBJ2-6, with 7 positions matching TRBD1. The CDR3 extends over 14 amino acids. V trimming: 7 bases; J trimming: 2 bases; junction bases outside the gene matches: 5. CDR1 is SQVTM, CDR2 ANQGSEA, per germline. The CDR3 reads CSALQGTGANVLTF. The DNA for the CDR3 is TGCAGCGCTCTACAGGGGACTGGGGCCAACGTCCTGACTTTC. The full variable domain, rest sourced from reference TRBV29-1 and TRBJ2-6, is SAVISQKPSRDICQRGTSLTIQCQVDSQVTMMFWYRQQPGQSLTLIATANQGSEATYESGFVIDKFPISRPNLTFSTLTVSNMSPEDSSIYLCSALQGTGANVLTFGAGSRLTVL.

The rearrangement uses TRBV7-9 and TRBJ1-4, with no clear D. With 0 bases removed from V and 4 bases from J, the gap between germline ends came to 9 bases. The CDR3 is made up of 15 amino acids. CDR1 is SEHNR and CDR2 is FQNEAQ in the germline V gene (reference sequence). CDR3 sequence reads: CASSLALGINEKLFF. The CDR3 nucleotides read TGTGCCAGCAGCTTAGCTTTGGGGATTAATGAAAAACTGTTTTTT.

The J gene is TRBJ2-3, the V gene TRBV6-2 or TRBV6-3; 9 nucleotides agree with TRBD1. Germline assignment: CDR1 MNHEY and CDR2 SVGEGT. The CDR3 covers 12 residues. Unmatched junction bases numbered 2, after V lost 6 bases and J lost 7 bases. CDR3 in amino acids: CASRQGANTQYF. The CDR3 DNA sequence: TGTGCCAGCAGACAGGGGGCAAATACGCAGTATTTT.

V usage is TRBV4-3 and J usage is TRBJ2-1; a possible D gene is TRBD2 (6 bases). The V gene's germline CDR1 is LGHNA and CDR2 YSLEER. CDR3 length: 15 amino acids. The V end was cut by 0 bases, the J end by 6 bases, with 12 bases between. The CDR3 sequence: CASSQDLETSNEQFF. The CDR3 DNA follows: TGCGCCAGCAGCCAAGATCTAGAGACTAGCAATGAGCAGTTCTTC.

The sample holds a few counts of this clonotype. This chain joins TRBV6-1 and TRBJ2-7; possibly TRBD1 for D (5 bases). Trimming pared 6 bases from V and 5 bases from J, leaving 17 bases between. The CDR3 consists of 14 residues. From germline, CDR1 is MNHNS and CDR2 SASEGT. CDR3 sequence (DNA): TGTGCCAGCAGGTCCCCATTCGACAGCCACGAGCAGTACTTC. Its translation: CASRSPFDSHEQYF.

Only a few counts were recorded for this clonotype. V is TRBV24-1 and J is TRBJ2-3; D may be TRBD1 (6 bases). The V end lost 3 bases, the J end lost 8 bases, and 20 bases lay between the germline ends. The CDR3 spans 16 residues. Looked up from germline, CDR1 is KGHDR and CDR2 is SFDVKD. CDR3 sequence (DNA): TGTGCCACCAGTGATACGGACAGAAATCCGCCCGGTACGCAGTATTTT. Residues: CATSDTDRNPPGTQYF.